One and the same sample provided the 21 T cell receptor beta chains below, sequenced in a study of cytomegalovirus exposure and HLA in healthy donors. With 60 Vbeta and 13 Jbeta primers, the PCR was carried out. Profiled with immunoSEQ multiplex PCR; TCRdb holds only in-frame clones, not every one. The sample lists around 140,000 clones, approximately 78% occurring once. The material sequenced was PBMCs. These receptors were taken from a woman in her thirties or forties in good health and CMV-seropositive.

There are a few counts of this clone. The chain has TRBV19 and TRBJ2-3; D remains unclear. CDR1 and CDR2 (germline): LNHDA, SQIVND (reference sequence). The CDR3 runs 14 residues. Between the trimmed V and J ends, which lost 1 base and 8 bases, there was a span of 13 bases. The CDR3 sequence is CASSIAWASGTQYF. DNA of the CDR3: TGTGCCAGTAGTATAGCATGGGCCTCTGGTACGCAGTATTTT.

V and J are TRBV6-5 and TRBJ2-1; 8 bases agree with TRBD2. V shed 6 bases and J 7 bases; nucleotides not matched to a gene: 11. This CDR3 is 15 amino acids long. Per the germline V gene, CDR1 is MNHEY and CDR2 is SVGAGI. The CDR3 here is CASRPGASGQNEQFF. CDR3 bases: TGTGCCAGCAGACCCGGGGCTAGCGGGCAAAATGAGCAGTTCTTC.

A few counts support this clone. This chain links TRBV6-5 with TRBJ2-3; 10 bases are a match to TRBD2. V was clipped by 5 bases and J by 6 bases; unmatched bases: 8. This CDR3 contains 15 residues. The germline CDR1 and CDR2 sequences are MNHEY and SVGAGI. CDR3 DNA sequence: TGTGCCAGCAGTGCTAGCGGGAGTGGATCGGATACGCAGTATTTT. Translating gives CASSASGSGSDTQYF.

The chain joins TRBV19 to TRBJ2-3; 8 nucleotides match TRBD2. This CDR3 has 15 amino acids. The germline V gene has CDR1 LNHDA and CDR2 SQIVND (reference sequence). V trimming: 1 base; J trimming: 5 bases; junction bases outside the gene matches: 5. The CDR3 bases are TGTGCCAGTAGTATAGGCGGGAGGCGGGGAGATACGCAGTATTTT. Protein: CASSIGGRRGDTQYF.

The chain couples TRBV10-2 to TRBJ2-2; 9 bases are shared with TRBD1. Germline CDR1 is WSHSY and CDR2 is SAAADI. V trimming: 3 bases; J trimming: 5 bases; junction bases outside the gene matches: 10. The CDR3 sequence is 17 residues long. The CDR3 sequence: CASSDYPGQGFTGELFF. Here the CDR3 DNA reads TGCGCCAGCAGTGACTATCCGGGACAGGGATTTACCGGGGAGCTGTTTTTT.

The genes are TRBV7-6 and TRBJ1-6; 7 nucleotides align to TRBD1. V was clipped by 1 base and J by 8 bases; unmatched bases: 8. Germline assignment: CDR1 SGHVS and CDR2 FNYEAQ. The CDR3 contains 16 residues. The CDR3: CASSLEPAGTDSPLHF. CDR3 bases: TGTGCCAGCAGCTTAGAACCCGCGGGGACAGATTCACCCCTCCACTTT.

V and J are TRBV27 and TRBJ1-5; possible D gene TRBD1, 5 bases. This CDR3 is built from 15 residues. Trimming stripped 5 bases from V and 7 bases from J, with 18 bases between. In germline, CDR1 is MNHEY, CDR2 SMNVEV (reference sequence). The CDR3 DNA sequence: TGTGCCAGCAGTCCCCTCCGGGGGTCTCAGCAGCCCCAGCATTTT. This gives the protein CASSPLRGSQQPQHF.

The chain joins TRBV2 to TRBJ2-5; 7 positions match TRBD2. The germline V gene has CDR1 SNHLY and CDR2 FYNNEI. The junction had 1 base not matched to a gene; V was cut back by 5 bases and J by 4 bases. This CDR3 is built from 12 residues. CDR3 DNA sequence: TGTGCCAGCAGTCCGGGAGGAGAGACCCAGTACTTC. Its protein product is CASSPGGETQYF.

This clone has only one observation. The gene calls are TRBV2 and TRBJ1-5; D is undetermined. There are 12 residues in the CDR3. From germline, CDR1 is SNHLY and CDR2 FYNNEI. Trimming cost V 7 bases and J 3 bases, with 7 bases left between them. The CDR3 is CASNQDNQPQHF. The CDR3 DNA follows: TGTGCCAGCAACCAGGACAATCAGCCCCAGCATTTT.

In its sample, this clone was seen a few times. This sample includes further DNA sequences coding for the same CDR3. The chain joins TRBV2 to TRBJ2-2; no definite D call. The V end was cut by 6 bases, the J end by 3 bases, with 8 bases between. The germline gives CDR1 SNHLY, CDR2 FYNNEI. CDR3 length: 13 amino acids. CDR3 residues: CASSVDYTGELFF. CDR3 nucleotide sequence: TGTGCCAGCAGCGTAGACTACACCGGGGAGCTGTTTTTT. Based on the CDR3 plus reference TRBV2 and TRBJ2-2, the full variable domain is EPEVTQTPSHQVTQMGQEVILRCVPISNHLYFYWYRQILGQKVEFLVSFYNNEISEKSEIFDDQFSVERPDGSNFTLKIRSTKLEDSAMYFCASSVDYTGELFFGEGSRLTVL.

The rearrangement joins TRBV29-1 to TRBJ2-7; 7 bases line up with TRBD1. The V segment lost 7 bases and the J segment 1 base; nucleotides outside the gene matches: 4. The CDR3 is 12 residues long. Germline loops: CDR1 SQVTM, CDR2 ANQGSEA. The CDR3 sequence is CSARDSSYEQYF. The CDR3, as DNA: TGCAGCGCCCGGGACAGTTCCTACGAGCAGTACTTC.

The chain links TRBV30 to TRBJ1-5; D is undetermined. Germline V gene lookup returns CDR1 GTSNPN and CDR2 SVGIG (reference sequence). V gave up 2 bases and J gave up 1 base, with 18 bases separating them. The CDR3 runs 17 residues. The CDR3: CAWSPYDLAVSNQPQHF. CDR3 in DNA: TGTGCCTGGAGTCCATATGACTTAGCGGTCAGCAATCAGCCCCAGCATTTT.

This chain connects TRBV5-8 to TRBJ1-5; D gene unclear. The CDR3 covers 13 residues. Germline CDR1 is SGHTS and CDR2 is YDEGEE. V was clipped by 4 bases and J by 3 bases, with 8 bases between them. DNA of the CDR3: TGTGCCAGCAGCCGAACAGTCAATCAGCCCCAGCATTTT. Encoded protein: CASSRTVNQPQHF.

The chain has TRBV27 and TRBJ2-7, with 9 bases that match TRBD2. The J segment lost 6 bases and the V segment lost 2 bases, leaving 5 bases of the junction unmatched. CDR1 and CDR2 (germline): MNHEY, SMNVEV (reference sequence). This CDR3 is 14 amino acids long. The CDR3, as DNA: TGTGCCAGCAGTTTACGCAGCGGGGGGTCCGAGCAGTACTTC. The encoded protein is CASSLRSGGSEQYF.

The table lists this clone with a few counts. The chain links TRBV10-3 to TRBJ1-2; possible D gene TRBD1, 6 bases. This CDR3 has 14 amino acids. V gave up 7 bases and J gave up 2 bases, with 14 bases separating them. The germline V gene encodes CDR1 ENHRY and CDR2 SYGVKD. The CDR3 DNA follows: TGTGCCATCACTACGACAGGTCTAAACTATGGCTACACCTTC. This translates into CAITTTGLNYGYTF.

This rearrangement joins TRBV2 to TRBJ1-5; D ambiguous. Trimming stripped 6 bases from V and 0 bases from J, with 9 bases between. The CDR3 spans 14 residues. Germline V CDR1 and CDR2: SNHLY, FYNNEI. CDR3 in amino acids: CASRREGSNQPQHF. The CDR3 region has the DNA TGTGCCAGCAGAAGGGAGGGTAGCAATCAGCCCCAGCATTTT.

The chain carries TRBV5-4 and TRBJ2-1; TRBD2 matches 13 bases. Germline-derived CDR1 and CDR2 are SGHNT and YYREEE (reference sequence). CDR3 size: 15 residues. V was clipped by 3 bases and J by 8 bases; unmatched bases: 5. Here the CDR3 DNA reads TGTGCCAGCAGCTCTACTAGCGGGAGGGCCGATGAGCAGTTCTTC. Its protein is CASSSTSGRADEQFF.

The rearrangement joins TRBV11-2 to TRBJ2-7, with 7 positions matching TRBD2. With 0 bases clipped from V and 2 bases from J, the junction kept 4 bases outside the gene matches. The CDR3 is 15 amino acids. The germline CDR1 and CDR2 sequences are SGHAT and FQNNGV. The CDR3: CASSLDLAVAYEQYF. The CDR3 DNA reads as TGTGCCAGCAGCTTAGACCTAGCGGTGGCCTACGAGCAGTACTTC.

The rearrangement uses TRBV6-4 and TRBJ2-3; TRBD1 matches 10 bases. V was clipped by 5 bases and J by 3 bases; unmatched bases: 5. CDR1 MRHNA and CDR2 SNTAGT come from the germline V gene. The CDR3 covers 15 residues. In DNA, the CDR3 is TGTGCCAGCAGTCCGACAGGGGGCAGAACAGATACGCAGTATTTT. This sequence encodes CASSPTGGRTDTQYF.

The V and J genes are TRBV19 and TRBJ1-1; 8 nucleotides line up with TRBD1. J was trimmed by 4 bases and V by 5 bases; bases with no gene match: 9. This CDR3 region has 15 residues. CDR1 and CDR2 (germline): LNHDA, SQIVND (reference sequence). Written as DNA, the CDR3 is TGTGCCAGTAGTCCTAGGACAGGGTTCGGCACTGAAGCTTTCTTT. Translating it yields CASSPRTGFGTEAFF.

This clone was found a few times. The V and J genes are TRBV5-6 and TRBJ2-3, with TRBD2 as a possible D gene (6 bases). Germline values: CDR1 SGHDT, CDR2 YYEEEE. The CDR3 extends over 14 amino acids. V dropped 4 bases and J dropped 2 bases, with 11 bases sitting between them. CDR3 in amino acids: CASSATSLTDTQYF. CDR3 nucleotides: TGTGCCAGCAGCGCGACTAGTCTCACAGATACGCAGTATTTT. The entire variable domain, with the rest obtained from reference TRBV5-6 and TRBJ2-3, is as follows: DAGVTQSPTHLIKTRGQQVTLRCSPKSGHDTVSWYQQALGQGPQFIFQYYEEEERQRGNFPDRFSGHQFPNYSSELNVNALLLGDSALYLCASSATSLTDTQYFGPGTRLTVL.